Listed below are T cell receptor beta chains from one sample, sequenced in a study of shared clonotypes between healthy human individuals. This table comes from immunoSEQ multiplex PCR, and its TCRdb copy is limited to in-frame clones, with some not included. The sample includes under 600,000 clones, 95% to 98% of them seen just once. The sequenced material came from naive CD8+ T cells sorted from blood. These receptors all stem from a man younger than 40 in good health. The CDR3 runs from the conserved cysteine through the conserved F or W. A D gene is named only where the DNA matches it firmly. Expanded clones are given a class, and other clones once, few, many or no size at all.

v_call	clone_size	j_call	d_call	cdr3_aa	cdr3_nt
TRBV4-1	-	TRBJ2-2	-	CASSQVGAGYGELFF	TGCGCCAGCAGCCAAGTGGGGGCAGGATACGGGGAGCTGTTTTTT
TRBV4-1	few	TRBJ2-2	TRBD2	CASSHIAGGNTGELFF	TGCGCCAGCAGCCATATAGCGGGAGGGAACACCGGGGAGCTGTTTTTT
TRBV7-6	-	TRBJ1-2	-	CASSLIPDYGYTF	TGTGCCAGCAGCTTAATCCCAGACTATGGCTACACCTTC
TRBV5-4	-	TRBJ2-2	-	CASSLERTDTNTGELFF	TGTGCCAGCAGCTTGGAAAGGACAGACACCAACACCGGGGAGCTGTTTTTT
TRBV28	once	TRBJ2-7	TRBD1	CASSLTGTEIDEQYF	TGTGCCAGCAGTCTGACCGGGACAGAAATCGACGAGCAGTACTTC
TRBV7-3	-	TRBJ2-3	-	CASSLKGYSDTQYF	TGTGCCAGCAGCTTAAAGGGTTACTCAGATACGCAGTATTTT
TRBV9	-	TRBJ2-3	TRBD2	CASSVAAGVGTDTQYF	TGTGCCAGCAGCGTAGCAGCGGGAGTCGGCACAGATACGCAGTATTTT
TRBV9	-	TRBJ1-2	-	CASSVGGDYGYTF	TGTGCCAGCAGCGTAGGTGGGGATTATGGCTACACCTTC
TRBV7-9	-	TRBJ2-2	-	CASSPKDRNTGELFF	TGTGCCAGCAGCCCCAAGGACAGGAACACCGGGGAGCTGTTTTTT
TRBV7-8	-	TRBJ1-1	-	CASSLHPAPNTEAFF	TGTGCCAGCAGCTTACATCCAGCACCGAACACTGAAGCTTTCTTT
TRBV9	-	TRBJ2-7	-	CASSAYAFSPYEQYF	TGTGCCAGCAGCGCTTACGCCTTTTCGCCCTACGAGCAGTACTTC
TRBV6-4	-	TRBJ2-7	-	CASTGSKKAPNEQYF	TGTGCCAGCACGGGGTCCAAGAAGGCCCCCAACGAGCAGTACTTC
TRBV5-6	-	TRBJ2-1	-	CASSLAAPRARYNEQFF	TGTGCCAGCAGCTTGGCCGCACCACGCGCCCGATACAATGAGCAGTTCTTC
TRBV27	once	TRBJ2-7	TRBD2	CASSLTAGDASSYEQYF	TGTGCCAGCAGTTTAACAGCGGGAGACGCCAGCTCCTACGAGCAGTACTTC
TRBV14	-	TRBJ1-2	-	CASSPWDLYGYTF	TGTGCCAGCAGCCCGTGGGACCTCTATGGCTACACCTTC
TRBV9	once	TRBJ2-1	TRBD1	CASSRTKTGDGDNEQFF	TGTGCCAGCAGCAGGACCAAGACAGGGGACGGGGACAATGAGCAGTTCTTC
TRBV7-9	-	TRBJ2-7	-	CASSLEYDEQYF	TGTGCCAGCAGCTTAGAATATGACGAGCAGTACTTC
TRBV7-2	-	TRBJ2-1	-	CASSLEGGTYNEQFF	TGTGCCAGCAGCTTAGAAGGGGGAACCTACAATGAGCAGTTCTTC
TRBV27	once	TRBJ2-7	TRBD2	CASSLDGTSARYGEQYF	TGTGCCAGCAGTTTAGATGGGACTAGCGCCCGGTACGGCGAGCAGTACTTC
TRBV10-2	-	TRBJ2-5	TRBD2	CASSEGTSLETQYF	TGCGCCAGCAGTGAGGGGACTAGTTTAGAGACCCAGTACTTC
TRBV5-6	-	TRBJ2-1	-	CASSLTTSWPNEQFF	TGTGCCAGCAGCTTGACAACTAGCTGGCCTAATGAGCAGTTCTTC